Below, one T cell receptor (beta chain) is given with its context. Its antigen target is currently unknown. Base qualities are not at hand, and no much larger clone is one base apart. Libraries were constructed by the immunoSEQ multiplex PCR assay. As for the original processing: A statistical classification framework was built for diagnosing cytomegalovirus status from the catalog of TCR beta chain sequences. Held by TCRdb, this immuneACCESS table contains in-frame sequences only and omits some clones. Under half of the omission traces to an unresolved V gene where checked; the cause of the rest is unknown. The V and J calls and clone size were taken over from that table, and D and trimming were inferred from the DNA. Recorded for this sample are under 200,000 clones; 70% to 90% of them occurred a single time. Roughly 6% of the sample is taken by the ten largest. This specimen belongs to a study of cytomegalovirus exposure and HLA in healthy donors (dated by TCRdb to between 2016 and 2019). With regard to the full study: According to a later analysis, the 120 or so validation repertoires were produced on the same platform as the 666 repertoires of the first cohort. To predict cytomegalovirus infection status, the study brought together high-throughput TCR immunosequencing, statistical association of individual TCRs with disease status, and machine learning. The study aimed to test whether signatures of past pathogen exposure could be identified by cataloging public T cell receptors. A separate validation cohort of roughly 130 different subjects was used in addition to the roughly 670-subject first cohort. The investigation overall reported the following: In vitro tests confirmed that a few of the cytomegalovirus-associated TCR beta chains recognize cytomegalovirus antigens. While some public TCRs were present in many individuals, most TCR sequences turned up only very rarely across donors. A later analysis had no HLA typing for the validation cohort, so co-occurrence there was scored across all 110 or so repertoires. The classifier was reported to diagnose cytomegalovirus status with high specificity and sensitivity in both the original cohort and the validation cohort. A total of fewer than 200 TCR beta chains were listed by the study as associated with cytomegalovirus. A later analysis found that TCRs clustered in the first cohort also tended to co-occur in the roughly 120 validation repertoires, with 94% of cluster scores above 0. The authors suggested that the approach could potentially be generalized to other disease states and immunological phenotypes.

Separate from the approximately 670-subject first cohort, the validation cohort of about 130 subjects was the group to which the donors belonged. The CDR3 goes from the cysteine to the phenylalanine over 14 residues. The kept DNA is CDR3 alone, 42 bases in frame from the first base. For CDR1 and CDR2, the germline V gene (reference sequence) lists SGHNT and YYREEE. Cut back by 4 bases and 8 bases, the V and J ends lie 18 bases apart. The sequence derives from a woman in her 30s in good health and CMV-seronegative. In this chain, TRBV5-4 is recombined with TRBJ1-2, with TRBD1 as a weak D call on 5 bases. Specimen: PBMCs. The CDR3 corresponds to CASSLPEGGAGYTF. DNA sequence: TGTGCCAGCAGCCTCCCGGAGGGAGGGGCCGGCTACACCTTC.